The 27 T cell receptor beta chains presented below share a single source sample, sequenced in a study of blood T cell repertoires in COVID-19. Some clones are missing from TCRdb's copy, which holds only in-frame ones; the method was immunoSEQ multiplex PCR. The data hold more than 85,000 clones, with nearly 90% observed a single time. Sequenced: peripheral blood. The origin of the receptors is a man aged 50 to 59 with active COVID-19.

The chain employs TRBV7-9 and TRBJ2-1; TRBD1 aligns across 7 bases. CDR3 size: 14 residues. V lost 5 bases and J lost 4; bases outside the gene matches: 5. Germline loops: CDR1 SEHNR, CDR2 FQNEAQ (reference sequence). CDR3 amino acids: CASSTSTGYNEQFF. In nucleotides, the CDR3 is TGTGCCAGCAGCACCTCGACAGGGTACAATGAGCAGTTCTTC.

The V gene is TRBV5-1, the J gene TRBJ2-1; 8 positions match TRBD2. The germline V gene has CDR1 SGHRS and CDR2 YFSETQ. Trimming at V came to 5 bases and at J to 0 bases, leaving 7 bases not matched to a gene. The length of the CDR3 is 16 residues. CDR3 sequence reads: CASREAGGSSYNEQFF. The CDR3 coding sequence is TGCGCCAGCAGAGAGGCGGGGGGTAGCTCCTACAATGAGCAGTTCTTC.

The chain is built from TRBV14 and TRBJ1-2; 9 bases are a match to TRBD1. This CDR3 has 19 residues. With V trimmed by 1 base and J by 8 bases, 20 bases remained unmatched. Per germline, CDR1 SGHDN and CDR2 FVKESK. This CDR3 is CASSQGGQGPAFLYIGYTF. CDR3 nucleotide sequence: TGTGCCAGCAGCCAAGGGGGACAGGGACCGGCCTTTCTCTATATCGGCTACACCTTC.

CDR3 DNA: TGCAGCGTTGAAGTTAGGCGAGAACGACAGGGGGACTCCTACGAGCAGTACTTC. Its translation is CSVEVRRERQGDSYEQYF. This sequence joins TRBV29-1 and TRBJ2-7; 9 bases map to TRBD1. CDR3 length: 18 amino acids. Germline V gene data show CDR1 as SQVTM and CDR2 as ANQGSEA. J gave up 0 bases and V 1 base, and 13 bases lay outside the gene matches.

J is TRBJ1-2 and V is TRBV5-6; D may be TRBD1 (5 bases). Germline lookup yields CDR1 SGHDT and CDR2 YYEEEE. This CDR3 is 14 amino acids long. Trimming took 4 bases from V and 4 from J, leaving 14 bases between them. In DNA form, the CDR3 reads TGTGCCAGCAGCGGACGGGGGGTCGCCTATGGCTACACCTTC. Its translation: CASSGRGVAYGYTF.

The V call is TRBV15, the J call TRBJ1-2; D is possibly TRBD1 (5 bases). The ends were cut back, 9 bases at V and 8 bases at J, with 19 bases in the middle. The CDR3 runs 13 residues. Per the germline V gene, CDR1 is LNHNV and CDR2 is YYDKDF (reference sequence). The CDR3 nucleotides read TGTGCCACAACAGACAGTAACGGTGGGGGCTACACCTTC. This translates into CATTDSNGGGYTF.

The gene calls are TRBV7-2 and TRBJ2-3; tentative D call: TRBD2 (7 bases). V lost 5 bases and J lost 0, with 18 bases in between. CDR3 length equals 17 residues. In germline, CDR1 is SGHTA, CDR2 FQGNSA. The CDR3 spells CASSMPLGGASTDTQYF. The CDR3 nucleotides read TGTGCCAGCAGCATGCCCTTAGGGGGGGCCAGCACAGATACGCAGTATTTT.

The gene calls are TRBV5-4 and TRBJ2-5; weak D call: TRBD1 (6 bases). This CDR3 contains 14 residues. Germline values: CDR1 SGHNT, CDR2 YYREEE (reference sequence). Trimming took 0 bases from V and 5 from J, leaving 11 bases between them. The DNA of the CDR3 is TGTGCCAGCAGCTTGGCCGGGACACTGGAGACCCAGTACTTC. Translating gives CASSLAGTLETQYF.

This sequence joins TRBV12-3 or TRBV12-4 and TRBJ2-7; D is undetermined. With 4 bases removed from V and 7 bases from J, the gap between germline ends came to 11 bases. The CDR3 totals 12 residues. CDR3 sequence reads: CASSYTPGEQYF. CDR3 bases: TGTGCCAGCAGTTATACTCCCGGGGAGCAGTACTTC.

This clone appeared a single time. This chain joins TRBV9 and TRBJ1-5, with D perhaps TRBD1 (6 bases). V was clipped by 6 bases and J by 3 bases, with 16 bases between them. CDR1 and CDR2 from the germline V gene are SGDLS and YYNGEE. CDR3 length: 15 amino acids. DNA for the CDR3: TGTGCCAGCACCCTCGGGGACACACCCAATCAGCCCCAGCATTTT. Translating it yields CASTLGDTPNQPQHF.

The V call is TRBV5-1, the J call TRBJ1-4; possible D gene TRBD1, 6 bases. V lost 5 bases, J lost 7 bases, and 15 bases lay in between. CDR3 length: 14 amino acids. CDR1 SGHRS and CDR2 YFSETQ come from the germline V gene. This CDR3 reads CASRMGQRGEKLFF. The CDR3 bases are TGCGCCAGCAGGATGGGACAAAGAGGTGAAAAACTGTTTTTT.

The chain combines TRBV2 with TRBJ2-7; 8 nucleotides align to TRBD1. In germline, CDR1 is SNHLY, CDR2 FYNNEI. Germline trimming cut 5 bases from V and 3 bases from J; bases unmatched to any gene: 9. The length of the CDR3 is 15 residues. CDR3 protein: CASSFRTGRFYEQYF. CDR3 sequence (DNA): TGTGCCAGCAGTTTCCGGACAGGGCGGTTCTACGAGCAGTACTTC.

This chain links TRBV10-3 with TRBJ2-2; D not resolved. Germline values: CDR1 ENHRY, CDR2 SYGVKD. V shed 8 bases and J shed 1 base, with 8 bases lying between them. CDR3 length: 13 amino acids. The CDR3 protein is CAIRERNTGELFF. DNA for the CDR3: TGTGCCATCCGCGAGAGGAACACCGGGGAGCTGTTTTTT.

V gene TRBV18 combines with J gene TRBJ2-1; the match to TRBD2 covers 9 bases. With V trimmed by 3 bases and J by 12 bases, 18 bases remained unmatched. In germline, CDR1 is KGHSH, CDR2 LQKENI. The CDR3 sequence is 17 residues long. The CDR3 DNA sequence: TGTGCCAGCTCACCCCCAGGTCAGAGCGGGGGGATGATCGCGCAGTTCTTC. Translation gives CASSPPGQSGGMIAQFF. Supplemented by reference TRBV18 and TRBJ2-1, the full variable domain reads NAGVMQNPRHLVRRRGQEARLRCSPMKGHSHVYWYRQLPEEGLKFMVYLQKENIIDESGMPKERFSAEFPKEGPSILRIQQVVRGDSAAYFCASSPPGQSGGMIAQFFGPGTRLTVL.

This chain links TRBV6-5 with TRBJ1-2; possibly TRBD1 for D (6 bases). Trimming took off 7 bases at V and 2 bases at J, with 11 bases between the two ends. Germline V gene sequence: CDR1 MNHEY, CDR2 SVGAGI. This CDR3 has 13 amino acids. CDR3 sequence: CASKLQGNYGYTF. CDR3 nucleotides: TGTGCCAGCAAACTACAGGGAAACTATGGCTACACCTTC.

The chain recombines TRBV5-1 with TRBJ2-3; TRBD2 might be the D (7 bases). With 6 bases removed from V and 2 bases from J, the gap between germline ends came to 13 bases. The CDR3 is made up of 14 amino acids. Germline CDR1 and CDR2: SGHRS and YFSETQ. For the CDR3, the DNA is TGCGCCAGCATTCGGGGGGCCACCACAGATACGCAGTATTTT. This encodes CASIRGATTDTQYF.

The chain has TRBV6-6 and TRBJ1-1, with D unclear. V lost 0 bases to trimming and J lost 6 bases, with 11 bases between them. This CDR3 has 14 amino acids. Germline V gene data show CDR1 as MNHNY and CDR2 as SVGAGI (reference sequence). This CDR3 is CASSYSGPLAEAFF. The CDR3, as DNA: TGTGCCAGCAGTTACTCCGGACCACTAGCTGAAGCTTTCTTT.

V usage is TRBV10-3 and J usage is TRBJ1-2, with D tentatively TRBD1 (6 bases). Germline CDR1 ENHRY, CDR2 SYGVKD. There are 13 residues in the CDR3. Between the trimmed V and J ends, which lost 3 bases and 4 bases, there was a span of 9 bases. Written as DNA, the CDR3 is TGTGCCATCAGTGACAGGACAGCCTATGGCTACACCTTC. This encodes CAISDRTAYGYTF.

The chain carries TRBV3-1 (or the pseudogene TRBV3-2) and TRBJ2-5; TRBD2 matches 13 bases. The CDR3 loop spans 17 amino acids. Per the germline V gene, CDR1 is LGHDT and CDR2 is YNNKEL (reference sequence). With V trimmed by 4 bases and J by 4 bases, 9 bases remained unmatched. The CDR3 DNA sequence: TGTGCCAGCAGCCCAACTAGCGGGGGGGCCATAGGAGAGACCCAGTACTTC. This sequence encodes CASSPTSGGAIGETQYF.

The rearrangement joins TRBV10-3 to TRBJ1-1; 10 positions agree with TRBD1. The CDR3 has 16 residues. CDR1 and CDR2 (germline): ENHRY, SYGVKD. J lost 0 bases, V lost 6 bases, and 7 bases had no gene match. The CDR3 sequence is CAISERDRGVNTEAFF. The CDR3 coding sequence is TGTGCCATCAGCGAACGGGACAGGGGTGTGAACACTGAAGCTTTCTTT.

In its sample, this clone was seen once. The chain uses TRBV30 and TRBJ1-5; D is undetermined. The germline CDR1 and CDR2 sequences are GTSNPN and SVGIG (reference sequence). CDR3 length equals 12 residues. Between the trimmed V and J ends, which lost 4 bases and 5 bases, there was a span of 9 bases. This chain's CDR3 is CAWIIRDQPQHF. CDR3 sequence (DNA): TGTGCCTGGATTATACGAGATCAGCCCCAGCATTTT.

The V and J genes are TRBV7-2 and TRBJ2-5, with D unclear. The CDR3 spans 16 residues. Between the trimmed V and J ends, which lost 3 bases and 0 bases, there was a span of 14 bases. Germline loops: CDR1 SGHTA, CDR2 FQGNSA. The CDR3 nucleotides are TGTGCCAGCAGCTTCGTTGCCCTATTAGACCAAGAGACCCAGTACTTC. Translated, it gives CASSFVALLDQETQYF. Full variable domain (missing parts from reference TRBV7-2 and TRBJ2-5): GAGVSQSPSNKVTEKGKDVELRCDPISGHTALYWYRQSLGQGLEFLIYFQGNSAPDKSGLPSDRFSAERTGGSVSTLTIQRTQQEDSAVYLCASSFVALLDQETQYFGPGTRLLVL.

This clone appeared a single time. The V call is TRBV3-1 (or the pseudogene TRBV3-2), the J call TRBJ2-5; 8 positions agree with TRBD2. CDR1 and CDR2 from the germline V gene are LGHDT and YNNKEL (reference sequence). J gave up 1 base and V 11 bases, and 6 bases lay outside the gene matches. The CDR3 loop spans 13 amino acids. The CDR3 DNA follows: TGTGCCCGAACCGGGAGGGGCCAAGAGACCCAGTACTTC. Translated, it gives CARTGRGQETQYF.

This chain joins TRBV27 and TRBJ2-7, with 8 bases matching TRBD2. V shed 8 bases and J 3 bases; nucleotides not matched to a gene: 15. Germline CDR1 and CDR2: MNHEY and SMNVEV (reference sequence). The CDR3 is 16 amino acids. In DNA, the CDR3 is TGTGCCAGCTCACCTCTGAGCGGGAGCCAGCTCTACGAGCAGTACTTC. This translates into CASSPLSGSQLYEQYF.

The CDR3 here is CASSLLIPGDGYTF. The CDR3 nucleotides are TGTGCCAGCAGTTTATTAATACCGGGGGACGGCTACACCTTC. The V call is TRBV28, the J call TRBJ1-2; TRBD1 might be the D (5 bases). V was shortened by 1 base and J by 8 bases, with 14 bases between the two germline ends. Germline V gene sequence: CDR1 MDHEN, CDR2 SYDVKM. There are 14 residues in the CDR3.

The CDR3 here is CASSYRTSGVESYNEQFF. DNA of the CDR3: TGTGCCAGCAGCTATCGAACTAGCGGGGTCGAGTCCTACAATGAGCAGTTCTTC. This chain connects TRBV3-1 (or the pseudogene TRBV3-2) to TRBJ2-1; 10 bases match TRBD2. CDR3 length: 18 residues. Germline trimming cut 5 bases from V and 1 base from J; bases unmatched to any gene: 11. CDR1 and CDR2 from the germline V gene are LGHDT and YNNKEL (reference sequence).

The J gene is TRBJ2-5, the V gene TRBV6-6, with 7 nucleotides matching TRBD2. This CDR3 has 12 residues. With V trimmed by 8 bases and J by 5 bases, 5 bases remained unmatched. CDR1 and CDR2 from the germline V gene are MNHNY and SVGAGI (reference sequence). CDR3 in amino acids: CASGRGGETQYF. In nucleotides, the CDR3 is TGTGCCAGCGGGAGGGGCGGGGAGACCCAGTACTTC.